This T cell receptor beta chain was recovered during a study of blood T cell repertoires in COVID-19. Study-level background: Samples representing acute and convalescent COVID-19 were sourced from the United States, Italy and Spain. T cells, B-cell-depleted T cells, or PBMCs provided the cDNA or gDNA that served as material.

The V gene's germline CDR1 is MNHNS and CDR2 SASEGT. The CDR3 has 16 residues. The V gene lost 0 bases and the J gene lost 4 bases, with 13 bases spanning the gap. Authors' processing steps: By means of reference gene primer amplification, nucleated cell counts were estimated. Libraries were prepared by immunoSEQ multiplex PCR; TCRdb keeps only in-frame clonotypes and omits some of them. That table supplies the V and J calls and clone size; D and trimming were determined from the DNA. The sample gives about 110,000 clones, about 85% of which show up once; 1.5% to 1.8% is in the top ten. This chain joins TRBV6-1 and TRBJ2-1; tentatively, D is TRBD2 (7 bases). The material sequenced was peripheral blood. The sequence was collected from a man aged 50 to 60 with acute or convalescent COVID-19. CDR3 sequence (DNA): TGTGCCAGCAGTGAAGCGAGGGGGGGGGCGTACAATGAGCAGTTCTTC. This sequence encodes CASSEARGGAYNEQFF.